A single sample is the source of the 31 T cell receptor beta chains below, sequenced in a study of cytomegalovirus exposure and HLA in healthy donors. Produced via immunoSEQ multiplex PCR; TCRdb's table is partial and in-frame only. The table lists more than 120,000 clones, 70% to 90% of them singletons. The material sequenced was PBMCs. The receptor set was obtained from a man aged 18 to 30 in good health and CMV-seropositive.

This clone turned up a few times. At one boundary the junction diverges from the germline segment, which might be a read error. The CDR3 region has the DNA TGTGCCATCAGCGAGTCGGAGCTCCTAGCCAAAAACATTCAGTACTTC. Translating it yields CAISESELLAKNIQYF. This chain links TRBV10-3 with TRBJ2-4; D gene uncertain. Germline V gives CDR1 ENHRY, CDR2 SYGVKD. The length of the CDR3 is 16 residues.

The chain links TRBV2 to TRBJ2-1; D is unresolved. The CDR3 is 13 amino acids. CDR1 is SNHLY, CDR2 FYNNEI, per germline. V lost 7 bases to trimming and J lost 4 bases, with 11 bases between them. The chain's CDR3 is CASTSEIYNEQFF. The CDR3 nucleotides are TGTGCCAGCACAAGTGAGATTTACAATGAGCAGTTCTTC.

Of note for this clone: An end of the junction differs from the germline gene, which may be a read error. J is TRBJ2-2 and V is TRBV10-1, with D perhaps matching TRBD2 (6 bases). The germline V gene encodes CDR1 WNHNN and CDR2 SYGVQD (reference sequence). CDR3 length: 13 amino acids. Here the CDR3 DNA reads TGCGCTAGCAGCCCCGCGGGGATATGGGAGCTGTTTTTT. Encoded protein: CASSPAGIWELFF.

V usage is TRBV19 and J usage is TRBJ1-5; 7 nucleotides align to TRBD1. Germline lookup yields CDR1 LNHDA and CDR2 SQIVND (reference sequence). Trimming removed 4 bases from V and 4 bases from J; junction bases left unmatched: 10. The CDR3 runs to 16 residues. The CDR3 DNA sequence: TGTGCCAGTAGTAGACTTACAGGGGCCCCGAATCAGCCCCAGCATTTT. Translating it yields CASSRLTGAPNQPQHF.

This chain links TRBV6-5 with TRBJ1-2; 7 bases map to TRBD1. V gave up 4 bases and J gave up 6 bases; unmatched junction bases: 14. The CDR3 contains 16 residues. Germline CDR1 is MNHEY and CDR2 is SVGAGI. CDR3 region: CASSSQLRPGGNGYTF. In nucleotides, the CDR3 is TGTGCCAGCAGTTCCCAACTTCGGCCAGGGGGGAATGGCTACACCTTC.

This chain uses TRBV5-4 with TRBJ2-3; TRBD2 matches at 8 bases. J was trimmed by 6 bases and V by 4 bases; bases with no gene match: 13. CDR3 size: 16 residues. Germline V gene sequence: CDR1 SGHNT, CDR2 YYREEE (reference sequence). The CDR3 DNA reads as TGTGCCAGCAGCCTCGGGGGGGCCGTTAGGTTCGATACGCAGTATTTT. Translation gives CASSLGGAVRFDTQYF.

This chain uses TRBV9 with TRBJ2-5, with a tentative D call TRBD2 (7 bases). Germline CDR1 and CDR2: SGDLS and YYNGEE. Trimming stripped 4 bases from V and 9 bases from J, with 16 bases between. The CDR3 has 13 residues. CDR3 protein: CASSPSGGASQYF. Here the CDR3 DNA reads TGTGCCAGCAGCCCCTCTGGGGGGGCCTCCCAGTACTTC.

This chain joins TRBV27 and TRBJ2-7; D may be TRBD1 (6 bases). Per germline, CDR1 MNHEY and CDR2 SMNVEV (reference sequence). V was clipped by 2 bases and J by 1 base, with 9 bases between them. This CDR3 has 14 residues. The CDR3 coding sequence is TGTGCCAGCAGTTTAATTGGACAGTCCTACGAGCAGTACTTC. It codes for CASSLIGQSYEQYF.

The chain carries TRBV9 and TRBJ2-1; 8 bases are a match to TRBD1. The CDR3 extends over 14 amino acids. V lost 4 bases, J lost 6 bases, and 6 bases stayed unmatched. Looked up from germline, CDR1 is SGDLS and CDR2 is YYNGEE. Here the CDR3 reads CASSLQGVGNEQFF. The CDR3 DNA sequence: TGTGCCAGCAGCCTACAGGGGGTTGGCAATGAGCAGTTCTTC.

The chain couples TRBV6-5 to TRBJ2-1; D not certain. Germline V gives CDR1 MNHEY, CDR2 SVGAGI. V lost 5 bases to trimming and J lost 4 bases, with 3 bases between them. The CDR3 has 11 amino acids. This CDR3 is CASSPYNEQFF. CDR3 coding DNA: TGTGCCAGCAGTCCTTACAATGAGCAGTTCTTC.

The DNA of the CDR3 is TGTGCCAGCAGCCCGGGACTAGCGGGAGGTCTTACCTTGGTAGATACGCAGTATTTT. Translating it yields CASSPGLAGGLTLVDTQYF. The rearrangement uses TRBV7-9 and TRBJ2-3; 15 bases are a match to TRBD2. Germline V gene lookup returns CDR1 SEHNR and CDR2 FQNEAQ (reference sequence). Trimming took 5 bases from V and 5 from J; bases not matched to a gene: 14. The CDR3 is made up of 19 amino acids.

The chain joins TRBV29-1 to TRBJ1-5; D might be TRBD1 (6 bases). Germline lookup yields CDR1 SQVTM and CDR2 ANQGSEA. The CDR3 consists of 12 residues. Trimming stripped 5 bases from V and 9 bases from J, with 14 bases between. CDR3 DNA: TGCAGCGTTCTATGGGGGCGCGGGCCCCAGCATTTT. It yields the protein CSVLWGRGPQHF.

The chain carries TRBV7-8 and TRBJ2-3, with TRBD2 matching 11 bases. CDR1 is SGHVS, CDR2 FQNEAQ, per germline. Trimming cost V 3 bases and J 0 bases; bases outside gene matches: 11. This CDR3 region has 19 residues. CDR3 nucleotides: TGTGCCAGCAGCTTGATACATCGGACTAGCGGGTCGAGCACAGATACGCAGTATTTT. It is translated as CASSLIHRTSGSSTDTQYF.

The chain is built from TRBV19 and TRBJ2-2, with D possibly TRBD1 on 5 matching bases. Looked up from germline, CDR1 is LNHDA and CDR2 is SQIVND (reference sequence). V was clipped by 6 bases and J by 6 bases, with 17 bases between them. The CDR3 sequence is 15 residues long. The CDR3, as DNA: TGTGCCAGTAGGGGGCCGGATAACCCCCCCGGGGAGCTGTTTTTT. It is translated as CASRGPDNPPGELFF. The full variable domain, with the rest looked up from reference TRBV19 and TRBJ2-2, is DGGITQSPKYLFRKEGQNVTLSCEQNLNHDAMYWYRQDPGQGLRLIYYSQIVNDFQKGDIAEGYSVSREKKESFPLTVTSAQKNPTAFYLCASRGPDNPPGELFFGEGSRLTVL.

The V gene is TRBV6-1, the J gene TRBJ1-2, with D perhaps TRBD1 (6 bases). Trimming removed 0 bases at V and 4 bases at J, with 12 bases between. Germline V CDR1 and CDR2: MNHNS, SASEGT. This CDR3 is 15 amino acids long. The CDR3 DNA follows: TGTGCCAGCAGTGAAGCTGGACAGCGGAGCTATGGCTACACCTTC. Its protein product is CASSEAGQRSYGYTF.

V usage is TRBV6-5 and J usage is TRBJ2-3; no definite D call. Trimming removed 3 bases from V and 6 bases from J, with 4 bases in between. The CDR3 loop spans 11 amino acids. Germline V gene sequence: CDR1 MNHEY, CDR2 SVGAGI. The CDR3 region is CASSYADTQYF. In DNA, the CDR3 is TGTGCCAGCAGTTATGCGGATACGCAGTATTTT.

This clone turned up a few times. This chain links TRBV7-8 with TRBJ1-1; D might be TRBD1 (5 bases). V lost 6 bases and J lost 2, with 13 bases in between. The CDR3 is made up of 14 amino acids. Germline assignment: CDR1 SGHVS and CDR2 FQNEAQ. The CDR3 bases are TGTGCCAGCAGGGAGGGACTCCCCAACACTGAAGCTTTCTTT. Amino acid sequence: CASREGLPNTEAFF. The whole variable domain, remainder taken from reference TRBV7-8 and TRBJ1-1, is GAGVSQSPRYKVAKRGQDVALRCDPISGHVSLFWYQQALGQGPEFLTYFQNEAQLDKSGLPSDRFFAERPEGSVSTLKIQRTQQEDSAVYLCASREGLPNTEAFFGQGTRLTVV.

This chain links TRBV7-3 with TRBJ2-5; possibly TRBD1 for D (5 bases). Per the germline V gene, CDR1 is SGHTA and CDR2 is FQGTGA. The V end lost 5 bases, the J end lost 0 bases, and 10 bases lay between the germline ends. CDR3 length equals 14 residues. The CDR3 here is CASSLDRNQETQYF. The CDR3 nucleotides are TGTGCCAGCAGCCTCGACAGAAACCAAGAGACCCAGTACTTC.

For the CDR3, the DNA is TGTGCCATCCACTACTATGGCTACACCTTC. Encoded protein: CAIHYYGYTF. This chain uses TRBV2 with TRBJ1-2, with unresolved D. CDR1 and CDR2 from the germline V gene are SNHLY and FYNNEI. V was clipped by 10 bases and J by 3 bases, with 6 bases between them. The CDR3 contains 10 residues.

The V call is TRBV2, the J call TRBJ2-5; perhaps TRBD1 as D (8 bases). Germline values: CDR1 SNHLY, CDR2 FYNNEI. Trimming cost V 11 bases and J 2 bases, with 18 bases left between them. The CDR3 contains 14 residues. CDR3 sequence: CASQGGRGQETQYF. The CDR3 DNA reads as TGTGCCTCACAGGGGGGGCGGGGACAAGAGACCCAGTACTTC.

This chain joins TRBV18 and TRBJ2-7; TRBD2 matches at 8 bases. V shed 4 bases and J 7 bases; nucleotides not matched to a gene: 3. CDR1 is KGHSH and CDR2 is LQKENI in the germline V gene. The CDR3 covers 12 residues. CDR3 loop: CASSRLAREQYF. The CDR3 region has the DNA TGTGCCAGCTCACGACTAGCGCGGGAGCAGTACTTC. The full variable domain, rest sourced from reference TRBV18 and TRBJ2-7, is NAGVMQNPRHLVRRRGQEARLRCSPMKGHSHVYWYRQLPEEGLKFMVYLQKENIIDESGMPKERFSAEFPKEGPSILRIQQVVRGDSAAYFCASSRLAREQYFGPGTRLTVT.

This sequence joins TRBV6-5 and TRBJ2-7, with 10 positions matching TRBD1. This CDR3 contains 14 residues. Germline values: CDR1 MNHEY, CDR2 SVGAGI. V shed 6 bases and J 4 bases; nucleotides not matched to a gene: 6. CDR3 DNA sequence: TGTGCCAGCAGGCCTTGGGACAGGGGTTACGAGCAGTACTTC. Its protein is CASRPWDRGYEQYF.

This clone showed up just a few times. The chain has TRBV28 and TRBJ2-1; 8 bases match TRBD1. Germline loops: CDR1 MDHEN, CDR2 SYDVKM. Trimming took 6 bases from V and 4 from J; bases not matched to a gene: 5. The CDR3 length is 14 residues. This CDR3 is CASSWQGAYNEQFF. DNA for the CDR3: TGTGCCAGCAGCTGGCAGGGGGCGTACAATGAGCAGTTCTTC.

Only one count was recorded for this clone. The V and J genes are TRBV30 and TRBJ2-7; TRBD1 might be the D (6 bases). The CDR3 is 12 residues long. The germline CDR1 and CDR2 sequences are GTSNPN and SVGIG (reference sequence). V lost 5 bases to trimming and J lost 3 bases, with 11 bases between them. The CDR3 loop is CAWSTGVYEQYF. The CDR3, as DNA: TGTGCCTGGTCGACAGGAGTCTACGAGCAGTACTTC.

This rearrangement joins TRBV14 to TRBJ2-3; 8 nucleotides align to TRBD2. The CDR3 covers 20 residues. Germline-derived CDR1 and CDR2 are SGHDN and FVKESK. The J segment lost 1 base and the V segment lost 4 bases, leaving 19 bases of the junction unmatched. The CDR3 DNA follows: TGTGCCAGCAGCCTATCGTGGGTTAGCGGGGTTACTGGGGGCACAGATACGCAGTATTTT. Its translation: CASSLSWVSGVTGGTDTQYF.

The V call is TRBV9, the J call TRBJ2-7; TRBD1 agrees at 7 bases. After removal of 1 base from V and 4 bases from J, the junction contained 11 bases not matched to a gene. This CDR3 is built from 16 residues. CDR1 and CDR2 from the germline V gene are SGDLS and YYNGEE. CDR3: CASSVSPQTGSYEQYF. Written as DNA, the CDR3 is TGTGCCAGCAGCGTAAGCCCCCAGACAGGGTCATACGAGCAGTACTTC.

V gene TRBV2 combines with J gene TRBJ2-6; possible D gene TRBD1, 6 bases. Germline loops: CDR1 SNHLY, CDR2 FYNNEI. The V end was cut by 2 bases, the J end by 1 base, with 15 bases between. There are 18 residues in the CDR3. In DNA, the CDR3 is TGTGCCAGCAGTGAACTGCACAGGGCGACTTCTGGGGCCAACGTCCTGACTTTC. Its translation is CASSELHRATSGANVLTF.

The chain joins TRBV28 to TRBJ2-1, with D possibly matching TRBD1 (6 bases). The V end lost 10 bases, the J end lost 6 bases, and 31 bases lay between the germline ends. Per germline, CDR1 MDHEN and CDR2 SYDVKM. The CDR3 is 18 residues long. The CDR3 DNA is TGTGCCACCCTAACGTCGGACCAGGGGAAAGGACAATTCAATGAGCAGTTCTTC. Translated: CATLTSDQGKGQFNEQFF.

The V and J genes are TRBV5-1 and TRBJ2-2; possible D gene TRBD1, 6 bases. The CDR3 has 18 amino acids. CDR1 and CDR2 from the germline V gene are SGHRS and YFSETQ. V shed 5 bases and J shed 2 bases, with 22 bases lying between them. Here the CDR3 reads CASRVSLPGAGNTGELFF. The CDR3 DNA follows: TGCGCCAGCAGAGTTTCCCTCCCAGGGGCAGGAAACACCGGGGAGCTGTTTTTT.

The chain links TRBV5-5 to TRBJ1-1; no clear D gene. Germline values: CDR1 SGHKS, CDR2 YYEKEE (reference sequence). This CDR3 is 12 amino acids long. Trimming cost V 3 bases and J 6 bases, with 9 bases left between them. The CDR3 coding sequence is TGTGCCAGCAGCTACGCTGGAGCTGAAGCTTTCTTT. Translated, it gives CASSYAGAEAFF.

The CDR3 nucleotides read TGTGCCAGCAGCTTGTCCGGGGACTCCTACGAGCAGTACTTC. This translates into CASSLSGDSYEQYF. The J gene is TRBJ2-7, the V gene TRBV5-4; maybe TRBD2 (5 bases). Trimming left V 1 base short and J 0 bases short, with 8 bases between. This CDR3 region has 14 residues. CDR1 is SGHNT and CDR2 is YYREEE in the germline V gene (reference sequence).